This TCR beta chain was captured by sequencing in a study of tumor-infiltrating lymphocytes in primary liver carcinoma. Study-wide points: A small share of top clones, only about 7-24%, was found in all five tumor regions. The difference in top-250-clone fraction between tumors and blood was significant, favoring tumors (p = 0.039).

Turning to this clonotype: The antigen remains unidentified. The conserved phenylalanine or tryptophan is not found at the CDR3 terminus, so this likely reflects a read error.

Scientists recovered RNA and DNA together from about 21-30 mg of unsorted bulk tissue. Sampling of each tumor involved five separate regions. A primer in the constant region served to generate TCR beta cDNA from roughly 520 ng of total RNA. Three nested multiplex PCR rounds, a slightly modified ARM-PCR, produced the libraries for TCR beta. PCR rounds one and two used TRBV1-TRBV30 forward primers with a C-beta reverse primer for 10 cycles each. Via MiXCR, TCRdb re-called the multiplex PCR reads, giving one row per CDR3 protein. The table records tens of thousands of distinct CDR3 sequences, 74% of them present only once. Trimming removed 5 bases at V and 4 bases at J, with 18 bases between. The CDR3 covers 16 residues. Germline V gives CDR1 SGHAT, CDR2 FQNNGV.

The receptor was isolated from a man aged 35 to 55 with primary liver carcinoma and hepatitis B virus infection. This rearrangement joins TRBV11-2 to TRBJ1-5; a weak D match, TRBD1 (6 bases). The material sequenced was liver tumor tissue from sampling region 4. Subset defined: tumor region T4, right-lateral pole. In DNA form, the CDR3 reads TGTGCCAGCAGCCAAAAAGGGGGACTGACAAATCAGCCCCAGCATTAT. Protein sequence: CASSQKGGLTNQPQHY.